The TCR beta chain under discussion was sequenced for a study of graft-versus-host responses after intestinal transplantation. The CDR3 consists of 15 residues. Trimming left V 0 bases short and J 6 bases short, with 15 bases between. CDR1 and CDR2 from the germline V gene are MGHRA and YSYEKL. Remarks on this clone: Antigen: not known.

Produced via immunoSEQ multiplex PCR; TCRdb's table is partial and in-frame only. The table shows around 71,000 clones, with roughly 94% occurring only once. This chain uses TRBV4-1 with TRBJ2-7, with a tentative D call TRBD2 (6 bases). This receptor was identified in a human donor who received an intestinal transplant. The starting material was unstimulated CD8+ T cells sorted from spleen or lymph node cells, obtained before intestinal transplant. The CDR3 DNA reads TGCGCCAGCAGCCAAGATCTCGGGGGATTCGGCGAGCAGTACTTC. Residues: CASSQDLGGFGEQYF.